A single T cell receptor (beta chain) is shown here with its context. This specimen belongs to a study of cytomegalovirus exposure and HLA in healthy donors. Study overall: Genotyping showed around 81% of roughly 390 donors falling in the Caucasian-associated ancestry cluster.

Use of 60 Vbeta and 13 Jbeta primers characterized the PCR. Produced via immunoSEQ multiplex PCR; TCRdb's table is partial and in-frame only. The table has around 130,000 clones, 70% seen once; the top ten hold approximately 1.6%. There are 14 residues in the CDR3. The germline V and J ends were trimmed by 3 bases and 7 bases, with 14 bases remaining between them. Germline V gene lookup returns CDR1 LNHDA and CDR2 SQIVND (reference sequence). The receptor was derived from a woman aged 25 to 45 in good health and CMV-seronegative. The sample consisted of PBMCs. V and J are TRBV19 and TRBJ2-3; D uncertain. The chain's CDR3 is CASSMFAAPNTQYF. For the CDR3, the DNA is TGTGCCAGTAGTATGTTTGCGGCCCCGAATACGCAGTATTTT.